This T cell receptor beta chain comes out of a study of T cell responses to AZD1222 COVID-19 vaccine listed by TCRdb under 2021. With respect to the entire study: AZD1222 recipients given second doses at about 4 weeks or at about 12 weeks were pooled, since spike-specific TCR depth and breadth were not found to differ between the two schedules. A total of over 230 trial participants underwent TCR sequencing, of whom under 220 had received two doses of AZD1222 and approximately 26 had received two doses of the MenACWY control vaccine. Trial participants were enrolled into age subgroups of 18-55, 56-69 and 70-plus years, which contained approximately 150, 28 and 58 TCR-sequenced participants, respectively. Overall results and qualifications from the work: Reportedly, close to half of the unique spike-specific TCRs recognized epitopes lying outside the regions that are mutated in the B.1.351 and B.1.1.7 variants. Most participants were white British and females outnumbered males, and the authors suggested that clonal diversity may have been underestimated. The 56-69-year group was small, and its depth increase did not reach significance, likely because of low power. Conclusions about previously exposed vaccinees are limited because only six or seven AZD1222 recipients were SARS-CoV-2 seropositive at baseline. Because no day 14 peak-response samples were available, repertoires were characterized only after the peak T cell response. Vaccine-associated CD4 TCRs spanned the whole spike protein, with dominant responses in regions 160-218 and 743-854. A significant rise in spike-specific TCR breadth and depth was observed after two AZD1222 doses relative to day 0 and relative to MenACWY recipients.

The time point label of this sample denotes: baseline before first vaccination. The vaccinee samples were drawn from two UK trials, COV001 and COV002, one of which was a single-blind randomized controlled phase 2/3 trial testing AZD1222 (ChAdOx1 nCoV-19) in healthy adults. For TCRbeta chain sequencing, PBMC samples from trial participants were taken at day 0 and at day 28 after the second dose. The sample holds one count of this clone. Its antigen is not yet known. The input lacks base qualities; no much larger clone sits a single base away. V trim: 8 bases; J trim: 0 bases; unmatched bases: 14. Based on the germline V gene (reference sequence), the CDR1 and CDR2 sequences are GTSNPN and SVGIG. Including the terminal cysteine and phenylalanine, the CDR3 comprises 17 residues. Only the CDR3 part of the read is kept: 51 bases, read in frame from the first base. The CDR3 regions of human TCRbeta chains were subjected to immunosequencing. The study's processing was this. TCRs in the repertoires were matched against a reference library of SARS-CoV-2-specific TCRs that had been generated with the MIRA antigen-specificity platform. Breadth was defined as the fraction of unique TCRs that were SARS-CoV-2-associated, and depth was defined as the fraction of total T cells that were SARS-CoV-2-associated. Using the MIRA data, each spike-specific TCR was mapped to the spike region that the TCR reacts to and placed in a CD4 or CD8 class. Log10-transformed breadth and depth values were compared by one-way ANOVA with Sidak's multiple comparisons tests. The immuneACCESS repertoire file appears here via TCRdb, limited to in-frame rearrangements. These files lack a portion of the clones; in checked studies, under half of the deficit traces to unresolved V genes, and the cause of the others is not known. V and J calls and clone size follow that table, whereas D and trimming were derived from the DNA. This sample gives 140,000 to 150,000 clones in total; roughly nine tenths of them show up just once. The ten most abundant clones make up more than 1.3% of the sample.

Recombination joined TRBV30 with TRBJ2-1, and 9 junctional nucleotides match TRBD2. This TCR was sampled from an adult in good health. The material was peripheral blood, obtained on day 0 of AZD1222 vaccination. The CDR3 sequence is CAGGRVAGASSYNEQFF. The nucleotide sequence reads TGTGCCGGGGGGCGGGTAGCGGGGGCAAGCTCCTACAATGAGCAGTTCTTC.